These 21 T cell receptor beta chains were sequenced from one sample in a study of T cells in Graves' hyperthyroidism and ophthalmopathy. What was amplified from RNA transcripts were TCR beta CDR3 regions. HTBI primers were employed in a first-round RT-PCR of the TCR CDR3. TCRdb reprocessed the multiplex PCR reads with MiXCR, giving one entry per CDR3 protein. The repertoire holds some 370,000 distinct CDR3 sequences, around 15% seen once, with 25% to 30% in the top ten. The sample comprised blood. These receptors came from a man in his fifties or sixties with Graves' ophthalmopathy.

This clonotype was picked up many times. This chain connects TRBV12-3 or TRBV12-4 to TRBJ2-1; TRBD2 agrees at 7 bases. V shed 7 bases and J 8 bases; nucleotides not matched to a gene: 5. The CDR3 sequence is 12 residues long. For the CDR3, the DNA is TGTGCCAGCACCCGCGCGGGGGATGAGCAGTTCTTC. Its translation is CASTRAGDEQFF.

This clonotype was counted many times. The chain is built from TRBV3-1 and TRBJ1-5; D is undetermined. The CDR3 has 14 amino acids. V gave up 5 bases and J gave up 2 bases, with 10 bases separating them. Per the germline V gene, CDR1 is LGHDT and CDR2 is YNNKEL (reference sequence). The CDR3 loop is CASSSAMGNQPQHF. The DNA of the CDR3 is TGTGCCAGCAGCTCCGCTATGGGCAATCAGCCCCAGCATTTT.

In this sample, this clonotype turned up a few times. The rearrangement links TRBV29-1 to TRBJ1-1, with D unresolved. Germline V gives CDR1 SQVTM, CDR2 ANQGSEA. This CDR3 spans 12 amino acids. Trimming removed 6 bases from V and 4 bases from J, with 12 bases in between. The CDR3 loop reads CSVHPRGTEAFF. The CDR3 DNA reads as TGCAGCGTCCACCCCCGGGGCACTGAAGCTTTCTTT.

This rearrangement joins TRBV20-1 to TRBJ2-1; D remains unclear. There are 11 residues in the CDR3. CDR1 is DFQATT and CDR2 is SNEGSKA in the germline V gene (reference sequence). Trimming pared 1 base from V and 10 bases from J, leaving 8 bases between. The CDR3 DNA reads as TGCAGTGCTAGAGGTGGAGCCGAGCAGTTCTTC. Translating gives CSARGGAEQFF.

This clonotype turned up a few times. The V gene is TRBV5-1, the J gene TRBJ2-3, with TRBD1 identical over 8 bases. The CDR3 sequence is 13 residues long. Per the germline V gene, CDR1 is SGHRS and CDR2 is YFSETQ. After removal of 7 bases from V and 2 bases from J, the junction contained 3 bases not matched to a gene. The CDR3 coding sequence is TGCGCCAGCTCGACAGGGGCCACAGATACGCAGTATTTT. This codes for CASSTGATDTQYF. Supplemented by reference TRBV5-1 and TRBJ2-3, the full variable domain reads KAGVTQTPRYLIKTRGQQVTLSCSPISGHRSVSWYQQTPGQGLQFLFEYFSETQRNKGNFPGRFSGRQFSNSRSEMNVSTLELGDSALYLCASSTGATDTQYFGPGTRLTVL.

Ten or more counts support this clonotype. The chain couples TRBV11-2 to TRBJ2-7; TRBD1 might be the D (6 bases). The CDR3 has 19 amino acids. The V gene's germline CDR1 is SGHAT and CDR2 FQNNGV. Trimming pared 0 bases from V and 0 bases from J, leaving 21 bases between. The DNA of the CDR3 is TGTGCCAGCAGCTTAGAATTGTCTGGGGTGGGACAACTCTCCTACGAGCAGTACTTC. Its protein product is CASSLELSGVGQLSYEQYF.

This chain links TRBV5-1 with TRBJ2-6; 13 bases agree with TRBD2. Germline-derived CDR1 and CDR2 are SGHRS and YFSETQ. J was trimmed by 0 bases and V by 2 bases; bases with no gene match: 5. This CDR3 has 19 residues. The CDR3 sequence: CASSLGGTSGISGANVLTF. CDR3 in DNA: TGCGCCAGCAGCTTAGGTGGGACTAGCGGGATCTCTGGGGCCAACGTCCTGACTTTC.

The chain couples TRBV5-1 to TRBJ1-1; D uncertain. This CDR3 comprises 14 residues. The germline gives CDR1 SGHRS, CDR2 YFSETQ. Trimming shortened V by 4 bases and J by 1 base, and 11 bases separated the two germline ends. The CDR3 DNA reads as TGCGCCAGCAGCACCCCGGGAGAGAACACTGAAGCTTTCTTT. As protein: CASSTPGENTEAFF.

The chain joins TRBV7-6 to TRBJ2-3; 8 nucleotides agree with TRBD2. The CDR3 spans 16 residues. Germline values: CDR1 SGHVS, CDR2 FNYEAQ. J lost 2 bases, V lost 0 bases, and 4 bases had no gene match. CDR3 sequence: CASSLAQREITDTQYF. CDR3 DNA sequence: TGTGCCAGCAGCTTAGCCCAGCGGGAGATCACAGATACGCAGTATTTT.

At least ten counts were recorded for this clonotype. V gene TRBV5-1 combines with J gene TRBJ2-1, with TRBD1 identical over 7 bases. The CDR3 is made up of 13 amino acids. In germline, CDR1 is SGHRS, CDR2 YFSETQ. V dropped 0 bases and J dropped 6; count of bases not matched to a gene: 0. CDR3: CASSLEGANEQFF. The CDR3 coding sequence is TGCGCCAGCAGCTTGGAGGGGGCCAATGAGCAGTTCTTC.

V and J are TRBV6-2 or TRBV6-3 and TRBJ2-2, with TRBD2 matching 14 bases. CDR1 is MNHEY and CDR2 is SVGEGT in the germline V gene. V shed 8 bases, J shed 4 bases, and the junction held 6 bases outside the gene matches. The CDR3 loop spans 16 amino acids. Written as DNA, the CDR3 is TGTGCCAGCGGGACTAGCGGGAGAGGAATCACCGGGGAGCTGTTTTTT. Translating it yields CASGTSGRGITGELFF.

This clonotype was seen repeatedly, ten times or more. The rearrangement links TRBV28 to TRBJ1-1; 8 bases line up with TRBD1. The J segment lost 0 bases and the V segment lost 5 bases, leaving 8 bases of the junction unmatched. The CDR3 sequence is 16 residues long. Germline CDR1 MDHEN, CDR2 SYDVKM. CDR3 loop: CASSVTNRGMNTEAFF. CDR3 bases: TGTGCCAGCAGTGTAACAAACAGGGGGATGAACACTGAAGCTTTCTTT.

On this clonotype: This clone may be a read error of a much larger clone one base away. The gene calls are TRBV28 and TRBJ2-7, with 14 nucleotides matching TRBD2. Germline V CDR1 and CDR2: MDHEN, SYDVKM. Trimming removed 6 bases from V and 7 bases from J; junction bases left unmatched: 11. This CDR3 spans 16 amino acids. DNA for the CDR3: TGTGCCAGCAGATCGGGACTAGCGGGAGATCGGGATGAGCAGTACTTC. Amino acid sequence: CASRSGLAGDRDEQYF.

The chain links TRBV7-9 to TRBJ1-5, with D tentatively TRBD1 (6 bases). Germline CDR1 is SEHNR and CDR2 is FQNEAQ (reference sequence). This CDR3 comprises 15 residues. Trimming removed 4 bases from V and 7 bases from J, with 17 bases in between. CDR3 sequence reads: CASSSARGPQQPQHF. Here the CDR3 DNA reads TGTGCCAGCAGCTCCGCCCGGGGGCCTCAGCAGCCCCAGCATTTT. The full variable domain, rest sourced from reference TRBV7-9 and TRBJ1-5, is DTGVSQNPRHKITKRGQNVTFRCDPISEHNRLYWYRQTLGQGPEFLTYFQNEAQLEKSRLLSDRFSAERPKGSFSTLEIQRTEQGDSAMYLCASSSARGPQQPQHFGDGTRLSIL.

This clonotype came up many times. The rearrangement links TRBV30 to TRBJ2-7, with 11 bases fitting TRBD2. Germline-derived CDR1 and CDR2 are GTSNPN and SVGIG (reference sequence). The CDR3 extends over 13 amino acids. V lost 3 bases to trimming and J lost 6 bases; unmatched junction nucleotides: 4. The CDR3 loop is CAWSSSGRIEQYF. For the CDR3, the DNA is TGTGCCTGGAGCTCTAGCGGGAGGATCGAGCAGTACTTC.

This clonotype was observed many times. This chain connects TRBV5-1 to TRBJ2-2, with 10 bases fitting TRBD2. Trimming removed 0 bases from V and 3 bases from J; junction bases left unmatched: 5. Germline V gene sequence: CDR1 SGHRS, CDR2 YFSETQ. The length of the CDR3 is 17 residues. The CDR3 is CASSLAASGSYTGELFF. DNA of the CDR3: TGCGCCAGCAGCTTGGCGGCTAGCGGGAGTTACACCGGGGAGCTGTTTTTT.

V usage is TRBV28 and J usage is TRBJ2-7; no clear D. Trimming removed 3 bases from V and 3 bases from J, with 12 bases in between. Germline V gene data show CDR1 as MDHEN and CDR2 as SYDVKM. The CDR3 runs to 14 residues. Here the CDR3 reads CASSFPGPRYEQYF. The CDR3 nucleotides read TGTGCCAGCAGTTTTCCCGGGCCCCGCTACGAGCAGTACTTC.

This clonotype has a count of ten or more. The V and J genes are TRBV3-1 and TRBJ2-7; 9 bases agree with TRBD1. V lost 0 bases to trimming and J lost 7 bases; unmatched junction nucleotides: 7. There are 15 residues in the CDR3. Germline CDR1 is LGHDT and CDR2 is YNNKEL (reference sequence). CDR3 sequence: CASSQDPGQGREQYF. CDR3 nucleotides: TGTGCCAGCAGCCAAGATCCCGGACAGGGGCGGGAGCAGTACTTC.

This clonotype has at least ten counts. As DNA, the CDR3 is TGCAGTGCTAGACTAGCGGACTCCTACAATGAGCAGTTCTTC. It specifies CSARLADSYNEQFF. V is TRBV20-1 and J is TRBJ2-1, with 7 bases fitting TRBD2. Germline V gene lookup returns CDR1 DFQATT and CDR2 SNEGSKA (reference sequence). Trimming took 2 bases from V and 0 from J; bases not matched to a gene: 1. The length of the CDR3 is 14 residues.

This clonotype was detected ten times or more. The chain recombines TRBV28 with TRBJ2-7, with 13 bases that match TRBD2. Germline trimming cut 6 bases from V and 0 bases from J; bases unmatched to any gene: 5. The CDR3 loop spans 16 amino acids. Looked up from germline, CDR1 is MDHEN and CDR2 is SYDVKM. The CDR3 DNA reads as TGTGCCAGCAGACAGGGACTAGCGGGGCTCTCCTACGAGCAGTACTTC. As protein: CASRQGLAGLSYEQYF.

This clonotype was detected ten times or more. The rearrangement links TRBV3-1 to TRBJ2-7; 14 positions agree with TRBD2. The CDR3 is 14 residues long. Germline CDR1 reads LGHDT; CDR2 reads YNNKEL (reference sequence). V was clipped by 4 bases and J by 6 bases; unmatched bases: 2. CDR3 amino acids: CASSPGLAGAEQYF. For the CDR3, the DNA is TGTGCCAGCAGCCCGGGACTAGCGGGAGCCGAGCAGTACTTC.